Below are 11 T cell receptor beta chains sequenced from a single sample in a study of response to subunit inactivated influenza vaccine. TCRdb ran MiXCR on the RT-PCR reads and lists one entry per CDR3 protein. The sample yields roughly 570,000 distinct CDR3 sequences, 13% seen once. Source: PBMCs from blood, taken around seven weeks after vaccination. These TCRs come from a man between 50 and 59 years old who received an inactivated influenza vaccine.

This clonotype was observed a handful of times. DNA of the CDR3: TGTGCCAGCAGTTTACTAAAGCGGGAGATAGATACGCAGTATTTT. This sequence encodes CASSLLKREIDTQYF. This chain connects TRBV28 to TRBJ2-3, with 8 positions matching TRBD2. CDR1 and CDR2 from the germline V gene are MDHEN and SYDVKM. V gave up 2 bases and J gave up 5 bases; unmatched junction bases: 6. The CDR3 has 15 amino acids.

In this sample, this clonotype turned up a few times. This chain connects TRBV15 to TRBJ1-2; D possibly corresponds to TRBD1 (5 bases). Germline assignment: CDR1 LNHNV and CDR2 YYDKDF (reference sequence). The CDR3 is made up of 15 amino acids. V dropped 0 bases and J dropped 8 bases, with 16 bases sitting between them. Here the CDR3 reads CATSRDRAGGRGYTF. CDR3 nucleotides: TGTGCCACCAGCAGAGATCGAGCCGGGGGAAGGGGCTACACCTTC.

This clonotype has just a few counts. This chain uses TRBV28 with TRBJ2-7, with D perhaps matching TRBD1 (5 bases). CDR3 length equals 14 residues. Trimming took off 9 bases at V and 5 bases at J, with 20 bases between the two ends. Germline assignment: CDR1 MDHEN and CDR2 SYDVKM. The CDR3 DNA is TGTGCCAGTAGCTATGGGGCGCCCCGCAACGAGCAGTACTTC. It is translated as CASSYGAPRNEQYF.

The chain is built from TRBV12-3 or TRBV12-4 and TRBJ2-4, with D possibly matching TRBD1 (6 bases). The CDR3 is 13 residues long. V dropped 6 bases and J dropped 9 bases, with 15 bases sitting between them. Here the CDR3 reads CASSTTGFTIQYF. CDR3 DNA sequence: TGTGCCAGCAGCACCACAGGGTTTACCATTCAGTACTTC.

This clonotype was seen only a few times. The rearrangement joins TRBV11-2 to TRBJ2-7; D tentatively reads TRBD1 or TRBD2 (6 bases each). Trimming removed 6 bases at V and 1 base at J, with 10 bases between. This CDR3 is built from 13 residues. CDR1 and CDR2 (germline): SGHAT, FQNNGV. In DNA form, the CDR3 reads TGTGCCAGCAGGAAGGGGGGTTCCTACGAGCAGTACTTC. Its protein is CASRKGGSYEQYF.

The chain has TRBV12-3 or TRBV12-4 and TRBJ2-4; D unclear. Trimming took 2 bases from V and 10 from J, leaving 21 bases between them. This CDR3 has 16 amino acids. In DNA form, the CDR3 reads TGTGCCAGCAGTTTATCCCGCCTGACAAGGGATGGAATTCAGTACTTC. It is translated as CASSLSRLTRDGIQYF.

The rearrangement joins TRBV3-1 to TRBJ2-5; no reliable D call. The germline V and J ends were trimmed by 0 bases and 1 base, with 6 bases remaining between them. CDR3 length: 14 amino acids. CDR1 and CDR2 (germline): LGHDT, YNNKEL (reference sequence). The CDR3 DNA reads as TGTGCCAGCAGCCAAGATCAGACCCAAGAGACCCAGTACTTC. It yields the protein CASSQDQTQETQYF.

CDR3 sequence: CASSLAGRALQETQYF. CDR3 DNA sequence: TGTGCCAGCAGTCTGGCCGGGAGGGCCCTGCAAGAGACCCAGTACTTC. The chain is built from TRBV12-3 or TRBV12-4 and TRBJ2-5; 8 bases align to TRBD2. The CDR3 spans 16 residues. The junction had 10 bases not matched to a gene; V was cut back by 5 bases and J by 2 bases.

J is TRBJ2-7 and V is TRBV11-2; weak D call: TRBD1 (5 bases). This CDR3 contains 15 residues. Germline V gives CDR1 SGHAT, CDR2 FQNNGV. Trimming left V 4 bases short and J 3 bases short, with 16 bases between. The CDR3 spells CASSSHVGQFYEQYF. The CDR3 bases are TGTGCCAGCAGCTCTCATGTGGGGCAATTCTACGAGCAGTACTTC.

This clonotype was seen ten or more times. The V call is TRBV7-7, the J call TRBJ2-3; D might be TRBD2 (6 bases). The CDR3 covers 15 residues. The germline V gene encodes CDR1 SSHAT and CDR2 FNYEAQ (reference sequence). V was cut by 2 bases and J by 0 bases, with 9 bases left in between. Here the CDR3 reads CASSLTEGSTDTQYF. In nucleotides, the CDR3 is TGTGCCAGCAGCTTAACGGAGGGTAGCACAGATACGCAGTATTTT.

The table lists this clonotype with a few counts. The V gene is TRBV20-1, the J gene TRBJ2-1; 10 nucleotides align to TRBD2. Germline V gene sequence: CDR1 DFQATT, CDR2 SNEGSKA (reference sequence). Trimming at V came to 6 bases and at J to 3 bases, leaving 5 bases not matched to a gene. This CDR3 contains 14 residues. The CDR3 nucleotides read TGCAGTGCAATAGCGGGAGGAGTCTACAATGAGCAGTTCTTC. This translates into CSAIAGGVYNEQFF.